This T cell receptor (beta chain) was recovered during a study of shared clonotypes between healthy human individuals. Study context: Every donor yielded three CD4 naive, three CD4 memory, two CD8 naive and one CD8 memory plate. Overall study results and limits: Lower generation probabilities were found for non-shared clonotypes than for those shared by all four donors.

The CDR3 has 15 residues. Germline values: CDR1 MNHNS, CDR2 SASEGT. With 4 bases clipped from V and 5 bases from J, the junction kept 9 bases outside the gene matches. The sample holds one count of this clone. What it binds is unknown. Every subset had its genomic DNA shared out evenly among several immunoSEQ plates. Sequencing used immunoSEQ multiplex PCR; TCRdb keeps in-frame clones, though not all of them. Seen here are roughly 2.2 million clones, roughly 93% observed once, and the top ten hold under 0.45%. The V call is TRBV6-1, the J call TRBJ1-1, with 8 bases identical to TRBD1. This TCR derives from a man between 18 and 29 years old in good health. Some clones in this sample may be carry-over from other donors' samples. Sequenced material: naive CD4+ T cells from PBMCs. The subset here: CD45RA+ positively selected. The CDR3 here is CASSAPLQGGTEAFF. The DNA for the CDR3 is TGTGCCAGCAGTGCCCCGTTACAGGGGGGAACTGAAGCTTTCTTT.